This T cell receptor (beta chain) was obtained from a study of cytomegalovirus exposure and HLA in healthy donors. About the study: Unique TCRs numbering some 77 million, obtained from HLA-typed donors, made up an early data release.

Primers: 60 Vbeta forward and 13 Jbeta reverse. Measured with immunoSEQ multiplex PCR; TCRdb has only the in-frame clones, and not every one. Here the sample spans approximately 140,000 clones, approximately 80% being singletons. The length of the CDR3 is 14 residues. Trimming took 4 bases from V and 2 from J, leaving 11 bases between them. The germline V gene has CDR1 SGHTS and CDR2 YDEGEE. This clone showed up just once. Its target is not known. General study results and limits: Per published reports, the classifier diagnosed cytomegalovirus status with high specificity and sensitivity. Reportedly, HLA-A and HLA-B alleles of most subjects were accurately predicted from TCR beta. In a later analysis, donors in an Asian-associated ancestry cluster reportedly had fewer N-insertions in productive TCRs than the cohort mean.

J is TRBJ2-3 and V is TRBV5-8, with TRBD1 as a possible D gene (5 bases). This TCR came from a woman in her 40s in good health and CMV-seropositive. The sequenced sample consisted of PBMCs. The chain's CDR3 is CASSAGQTTDTQYF. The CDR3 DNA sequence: TGTGCCAGCAGCGCAGGACAAACCACAGATACGCAGTATTTT.